A single sample is the source of the 30 T cell receptor beta chains below, sequenced in a study of T cell clonality in common variable immunodeficiency. Overall study results and limits: In common variable immunodeficiency, TCR beta chains reportedly carried fewer deletions and N-nucleotide insertions.

Sequenced by immunoSEQ multiplex PCR; TCRdb stores in-frame clones only, minus some. The data show over 30,000 clones, with none appearing a single time. What these receptors recognize is not known. Sequencing input: peripheral blood mononuclear cells. The source is a human donor with common variable immunodeficiency.

A note on this clone: The DNA ends 3 residues before the CDR3 does, and the rest of the CDR3 is filled in from the germline J gene. The V gene is TRBV5-1, the J gene TRBJ1-1, with D perhaps matching TRBD1 (5 bases). The V gene lost 7 bases and the J gene lost 0 bases, with 10 bases spanning the gap. CDR1 is SGHRS and CDR2 is YFSETQ in the germline V gene. This CDR3 has 13 amino acids. The covered CDR3 bases are TGCGCCAGCCGGACATCTTTGAACACTGAA. This encodes CASRTSLNTE. The entire CDR3 reads CASRTSLNTEAFF.

This clone was observed many times. The CDR3 goes on 3 residues after the read ends, and that part is filled in from the germline J gene. V and J are TRBV7-9 and TRBJ1-2; D perhaps matches TRBD1 (5 bases). The CDR3 is 15 residues long. The V end was cut by 5 bases, the J end by 0 bases, with 13 bases between. Looked up from germline, CDR1 is SEHNR and CDR2 is FQNEAQ (reference sequence). The covered CDR3 bases are TGTGCCAGCAGCCTCCTCGGGGGAACTAACTATGGC. Amino acid sequence: CASSLLGGTNYG. The whole CDR3 sequence reads CASSLLGGTNYGYTF.

This clone has just a few counts. Read sequence stops 3 residues before the CDR3 end, and the germline J gene provides the missing end. The chain couples TRBV7-3 to TRBJ2-2; possible D gene TRBD2, 5 bases. Germline CDR1 is SGHTA and CDR2 is FQGTGA. The CDR3 consists of 13 residues. Trimming removed 5 bases at V and 8 bases at J, with 12 bases between. The CDR3 loop reads CASSPLRGGELFF. The covered CDR3 bases are TGTGCCAGCAGCCCCTTACGGGGAGGGGAG.

The table lists this clone with a few counts. Read data end 3 residues before the CDR3 end; the end is taken from the germline J gene. The chain has TRBV11-2 and TRBJ2-3; 7 positions agree with TRBD2. This CDR3 is built from 15 residues. V trimming: 5 bases; J trimming: 0 bases; junction bases outside the gene matches: 5. The germline CDR1 and CDR2 sequences are SGHAT and FQNNGV. The sequenced CDR3 bases are TGTGCCAGCAGCCTTGGGGGGGGGAGCACAGATACG. It is translated as CASSLGGGSTDT. The CDR3 in its entirety is CASSLGGGSTDTQYF. The variable domain in full, with the rest retrieved from reference TRBV11-2 and TRBJ2-3, is EAGVAQSPRYKIIEKRQSVAFWCNPISGHATLYWYQQILGQGPKLLIQFQNNGVVDDSQLPKDRFSAERLKGVDSTLKIQPAKLEDSAVYLCASSLGGGSTDTQYFGPGTRLTVL.

Ten or more counts support this clone. The read gets to within 3 residues of the CDR3 end, and the germline J gene fills in the rest. This sequence joins TRBV5-1 and TRBJ1-2; maybe TRBD1 (5 bases). There are 14 residues in the CDR3. Germline assignment: CDR1 SGHRS and CDR2 YFSETQ. The part of the CDR3 DNA that was read is TGCGCCAGCAGCAATCAAGGGGATGTGGTGGGC. Protein product: CASSNQGDVVG. The full CDR3 is CASSNQGDVVGYTF.

This clone was recorded at least ten times. The DNA ends 3 residues before the CDR3 does, and the rest of the CDR3 is filled in from the germline J gene. V usage is TRBV20-1 and J usage is TRBJ1-6, with 7 bases aligning to TRBD1. Germline V lookup: CDR1 DFQATT, CDR2 SNEGSKA (reference sequence). The CDR3 consists of 15 residues. The V and J ends lost 1 base and 5 bases, in that order; junction bases with no gene match: 5. The sequenced part of the CDR3 DNA is TGCAGTGCTAGAGGCCCTCAGGGGGATAATTCACCC. Amino acid sequence: CSARGPQGDNSP. The entire CDR3 protein reads CSARGPQGDNSPLHF.

Comment on this clone: The CDR3 end is not reached by the read, which stops 3 residues before it; the germline J gene fills it in. The chain links TRBV29-1 to TRBJ2-1; the match to TRBD2 covers 8 bases. The CDR3 runs 14 residues. J lost 2 bases, V lost 5 bases, and 5 bases had no gene match. Germline assignment: CDR1 SQVTM and CDR2 ANQGSEA. CDR3 DNA (partial): TGCAGCGTTTCAAGCGGGGGAGCCTACAATGAG. This sequence encodes CSVSSGGAYNE. The CDR3 as a whole reads CSVSSGGAYNEQFF.

This clone has just a few counts. The read falls 3 residues short of the CDR3 end, and the missing part is taken from the germline J gene. The chain joins TRBV7-8 to TRBJ2-5; 7 bases agree with TRBD1. The V gene's germline CDR1 is SGHVS and CDR2 FQNEAQ. With 7 bases clipped from V and 0 bases from J, the junction kept 8 bases outside the gene matches. The CDR3 is 15 amino acids. Incomplete CDR3 DNA: TGTGCCAGCAACCGCATAGGACAGGACCAAGAGACC. Residues: CASNRIGQDQET. The whole CDR3 sequence reads CASNRIGQDQETQYF. Combining the CDR3 with reference TRBV7-8 and TRBJ2-5 gives the whole variable domain GAGVSQSPRYKVAKRGQDVALRCDPISGHVSLFWYQQALGQGPEFLTYFQNEAQLDKSGLPSDRFFAERPEGSVSTLKIQRTQQEDSAVYLCASNRIGQDQETQYFGPGTRLLVL.

This clone was counted at least ten times. Read coverage stops 3 residues before the CDR3 terminus; the germline J gene supplies the remainder. V and J are TRBV6-8 and TRBJ1-5; a possible D gene is TRBD1 (6 bases). The V gene's germline CDR1 is MNHGY and CDR2 SAAAGT. V was clipped by 6 bases and J by 0 bases, with 12 bases between them. The CDR3 runs to 15 residues. The CDR3 sequence is CASSAQGHSNQPQHF. CDR3 DNA (partial): TGTGCCAGCAGCGCTCAGGGACATAGCAATCAGCCC.

There are many counts of this clone. Coverage ceases 3 residues before the CDR3 finishes, and the germline J gene fills in the end. The V call is TRBV30, the J call TRBJ2-5; a weak D match, TRBD1 (5 bases). Between the trimmed V and J ends, which lost 1 base and 5 bases, there was a span of 23 bases. The CDR3 is made up of 17 amino acids. The germline V gene encodes CDR1 GTSNPN and CDR2 SVGIG (reference sequence). CDR3 bases read: TGTGCCTGGAGTGCCTACCCAGGCTGGGGCCTCGGGGAGACC. As protein: CAWSAYPGWGLGET. From start to end, the CDR3 is CAWSAYPGWGLGETQYF.

The sample holds many counts of this clone. The observed sequence ends 3 residues before the CDR3 terminus, with the missing tail filled in from the germline J gene. This rearrangement joins TRBV20-1 to TRBJ2-2; D is possibly TRBD1 (5 bases). CDR1 and CDR2 (germline): DFQATT, SNEGSKA (reference sequence). The ends were cut back, 6 bases at V and 1 base at J, with 9 bases in the middle. The CDR3 totals 13 residues. CDR3 DNA (partial): TGCAGTGCCAATACAGGGAACACCGGGGAG. Its translation: CSANTGNTGE. The full CDR3 is CSANTGNTGELFF.

On this clone: The read ends 3 residues early relative to the CDR3; the germline J gene fills the gap. V is TRBV30 and J is TRBJ1-5, with TRBD1 matching over 7 bases. The V gene's germline CDR1 is GTSNPN and CDR2 SVGIG (reference sequence). The length of the CDR3 is 13 residues. Trimming removed 3 bases from V and 4 bases from J; junction bases left unmatched: 3. The CDR3 loop is CAWSGQENQPQHF. The sequenced CDR3 bases are TGTGCCTGGAGCGGACAGGAAAATCAGCCC.

The sample holds many counts of this clone. Read sequence stops 3 residues before the CDR3 end, and the germline J gene provides the missing end. The chain combines TRBV2 with TRBJ1-5; TRBD1 is a possible D gene (6 bases). Trimming took 2 bases from V and 0 from J, leaving 8 bases between them. The CDR3 is 15 amino acids. CDR1 SNHLY and CDR2 FYNNEI come from the germline V gene. CDR3 residues: CASSEQQGSNQPQHF. CDR3 DNA, as far as it was read: TGTGCCAGCAGTGAACAACAGGGTAGCAATCAGCCC.

This clone was counted ten times or more. The CDR3 extends 3 residues past the end of the read, so its final part is completed from the germline J gene. The gene calls are TRBV2 and TRBJ2-3, with D maybe TRBD1 (6 bases). The CDR3 is made up of 13 amino acids. Germline V CDR1 and CDR2: SNHLY, FYNNEI. Trimming removed 9 bases from V and 2 bases from J, with 12 bases in between. The sequenced part of the CDR3 DNA is TGTGCCAGTAAACAGGGAATCACAGATACG. Translation: CASKQGITDT. Given in full, the CDR3 is CASKQGITDTQYF.

This clone has a count of ten or more. The chain's CDR3 is CASSHGTSDEQFF. The CDR3 bases that were read are TGTGCCAGCAGCCACGGGACTAGCGATGAG. V and J are TRBV7-8 and TRBJ2-1, with 10 nucleotides matching TRBD2. The sequenced fragment ends 3 residues before the CDR3 boundary, so the rest is inferred from the germline J gene. Germline CDR1 reads SGHVS; CDR2 reads FQNEAQ. This CDR3 has 13 residues. V lost 5 bases to trimming and J lost 8 bases; unmatched junction nucleotides: 3.

This clone was detected ten times or more. The missing CDR3 end, 3 residues past where the read stops, is filled in from the germline J gene. V and J are TRBV5-1 and TRBJ2-3; 12 bases fit TRBD2. Germline CDR1 is SGHRS and CDR2 is YFSETQ. V lost 3 bases to trimming and J lost 8 bases; unmatched junction nucleotides: 13. The CDR3 is 17 amino acids. The CDR3 bases that were read are TGCGCCAGCAGCTCGCTCTCCTCTAGCGGGGGGGATCTTACG. Protein: CASSSLSSSGGDLT. The full-length CDR3 reads as CASSSLSSSGGDLTQYF. The full variable domain, its missing parts supplied by reference TRBV5-1 and TRBJ2-3, is KAGVTQTPRYLIKTRGQQVTLSCSPISGHRSVSWYQQTPGQGLQFLFEYFSETQRNKGNFPGRFSGRQFSNSRSEMNVSTLELGDSALYLCASSSLSSSGGDLTQYFGPGTRLTVL.

Comment on this clone: The CDR3 goes on 3 residues after the read ends, and that part is filled in from the germline J gene. The chain is built from TRBV19 and TRBJ2-3; no reliable D call. Germline CDR1 reads LNHDA; CDR2 reads SQIVND (reference sequence). This CDR3 has 13 residues. With 8 bases removed from V and 0 bases from J, the gap between germline ends came to 9 bases. Partial CDR3 DNA: TGTGCCAGTTTAGGGCAAAGCACAGATACG. Encoded protein: CASLGQSTDT. The CDR3 reads in full as CASLGQSTDTQYF.

About this clone: Coverage ceases 3 residues before the CDR3 finishes, and the germline J gene fills in the end. The gene calls are TRBV19 and TRBJ2-1; TRBD2 agrees at 9 bases. Germline lookup yields CDR1 LNHDA and CDR2 SQIVND (reference sequence). CDR3 size: 14 residues. V was pared by 3 bases and J by 9 bases, with 6 bases of the junction left unmatched. CDR3: CASSMSASGVEQFF. Incomplete CDR3 DNA: TGTGCCAGTAGTATGTCTGCTAGCGGGGTTGAG.

This clone was found many times. The sequenced fragment ends 3 residues before the CDR3 boundary, so the rest is inferred from the germline J gene. The rearrangement uses TRBV11-2 and TRBJ2-1, with TRBD1 identical over 11 bases. The CDR3 consists of 15 residues. V dropped 6 bases and J dropped 7; count of bases not matched to a gene: 8. Germline lookup yields CDR1 SGHAT and CDR2 FQNNGV. CDR3: CASSEGQGDFNEQFF. The DNA read from the CDR3 is TGTGCCAGCAGTGAGGGACAGGGGGACTTTAATGAG.

CDR3 sequence: CASSLLSGGDTQYF. The DNA read from the CDR3 is TGTGCCAGCAGCTTACTTAGCGGGGGTGATACG. The V call is TRBV7-2, the J call TRBJ2-3, with 9 bases matching TRBD2. Read sequence stops 3 residues before the CDR3 end, and the germline J gene provides the missing end. Germline V gives CDR1 SGHTA, CDR2 FQGNSA. V was pared by 2 bases and J by 6 bases, with 3 bases of the junction left unmatched. This CDR3 contains 14 residues.

Remarks on this clone: The DNA ends 3 residues before the CDR3 does, and the rest of the CDR3 is filled in from the germline J gene. The chain carries TRBV19 and TRBJ2-3, with TRBD2 identical over 10 bases. CDR3 length: 13 residues. CDR1 is LNHDA, CDR2 SQIVND, per germline (reference sequence). CDR3 sequence reads: CASTTAGGPTQYF. The sequenced part of the CDR3 DNA is TGTGCCAGTACCACAGCGGGGGGGCCGACG. Looking up the rest from reference TRBV19 and TRBJ2-3 gives the full variable domain: DGGITQSPKYLFRKEGQNVTLSCEQNLNHDAMYWYRQDPGQGLRLIYYSQIVNDFQKGDIAEGYSVSREKKESFPLTVTSAQKNPTAFYLCASTTAGGPTQYFGPGTRLTVL.

This clone was detected many times. The sequenced fragment ends 3 residues before the CDR3 boundary, so the rest is inferred from the germline J gene. V usage is TRBV19 and J usage is TRBJ1-5; 8 nucleotides align to TRBD1. Germline lookup yields CDR1 LNHDA and CDR2 SQIVND (reference sequence). The CDR3 runs to 14 residues. The ends lost 3 bases at V and 4 bases at J; junction bases unmatched: 2. Here the CDR3 reads CASSMTGVNQPQHF. The part of the CDR3 DNA that was read is TGTGCCAGTAGTATGACAGGGGTAAATCAGCCC.

With respect to this clone: The sequence runs out 3 residues before the end of the CDR3; the remainder is reconstructed from the germline J gene. The chain has TRBV19 and TRBJ1-5, with a tentative D call TRBD1 (6 bases). Between the trimmed V and J ends, which lost 6 bases and 0 bases, there was a span of 12 bases. Germline assignment: CDR1 LNHDA and CDR2 SQIVND (reference sequence). This CDR3 comprises 15 residues. Partial CDR3 DNA: TGTGCCAGTAGCGTGACAGGTAATAGCAATCAGCCC. This translates into CASSVTGNSNQP. The full CDR3 reads CASSVTGNSNQPQHF.

This clone came up many times. Sequencing ends 3 residues short of the CDR3 end; the germline J gene provides the rest. This sequence joins TRBV12-5 and TRBJ2-3; D possibly corresponds to TRBD1 (6 bases). The CDR3 is 14 amino acids. V lost 5 bases to trimming and J lost 2 bases, with 11 bases between them. Germline assignment: CDR1 LGHNT and CDR2 FRNRAP. The CDR3 reads CASGPGDDTDTQYF. Incomplete CDR3 DNA: TGTGCTAGTGGTCCAGGGGACGACACAGATACG.

Of note for this clone: The CDR3 goes on 3 residues after the read ends, and that part is filled in from the germline J gene. This chain uses TRBV30 with TRBJ2-2, with D possibly TRBD1 on 6 matching bases. Between the trimmed V and J ends, which lost 1 base and 3 bases, there was a span of 12 bases. The CDR3 runs to 15 residues. Looked up from germline, CDR1 is GTSNPN and CDR2 is SVGIG (reference sequence). The CDR3 bases that were read are TGTGCCTGGAGTGACAGGGAGACCGACACCGGGGAG. The encoded protein is CAWSDRETDTGE. Given in full, the CDR3 is CAWSDRETDTGELFF.

This clone was counted at least ten times. The read finishes 3 residues shy of the CDR3 end, and the germline J gene is used to complete it. The chain couples TRBV13 to TRBJ1-5, with D perhaps TRBD1 (5 bases). Per germline, CDR1 PRHDT and CDR2 FYEKMQ (reference sequence). V lost 0 bases, J lost 3 bases, and 9 bases lay in between. This CDR3 is built from 15 residues. The CDR3 here is CASSLGQGLNQPQHF. The part of the CDR3 DNA that was read is TGTGCCAGCAGCTTAGGTCAGGGCCTCAATCAGCCC.

A word on this clone: The read ends 3 residues shy of where the CDR3 ends; the end is completed using the germline J gene. The same CDR3 is also encoded by other DNA sequences in this sample. The chain is built from TRBV19 and TRBJ2-5, with D unresolved. The V gene's germline CDR1 is LNHDA and CDR2 SQIVND (reference sequence). Trimming took 3 bases from V and 5 from J, leaving 7 bases between them. The CDR3 spans 12 residues. The CDR3 spells CASSMKGETQYF. CDR3 bases read: TGTGCCAGTAGTATGAAGGGTGAGACC.

This clone was seen a handful of times. The sequenced fragment ends 3 residues before the CDR3 boundary, so the rest is inferred from the germline J gene. J is TRBJ2-5 and V is TRBV2, with TRBD1 identical over 7 bases. CDR1 SNHLY and CDR2 FYNNEI come from the germline V gene. The CDR3 is made up of 13 amino acids. The ends lost 6 bases at V and 3 bases at J; junction bases unmatched: 4. The CDR3 sequence is CASSGTAKETQYF. Incomplete CDR3 DNA: TGTGCCAGCAGCGGGACAGCAAAAGAGACC.

Concerning this clone itself: Sequencing ends 3 residues short of the CDR3 end; the germline J gene provides the rest. This chain connects TRBV19 to TRBJ1-5; 7 nucleotides line up with TRBD1. The CDR3 runs 15 residues. V shed 1 base and J 8 bases; nucleotides not matched to a gene: 8. The germline V gene has CDR1 LNHDA and CDR2 SQIVND (reference sequence). This chain's CDR3 is CASSIGGGAFKPQHF. The part of the CDR3 DNA that was read is TGTGCCAGTAGTATAGGAGGGGGCGCGTTCAAGCCC.

This clone was found a few times. The read terminates 3 residues before the CDR3 end, so the remaining end is supplied by the germline J gene. This chain links TRBV6-1 with TRBJ2-3; 12 bases are shared with TRBD2. CDR3 length: 16 residues. Germline trimming cut 1 base from V and 5 bases from J; bases unmatched to any gene: 4. Germline CDR1 and CDR2: MNHNS and SASEGT. CDR3 bases read: TGTGCCAGCAGTGAAGTACTAGCGGGGGGTGGAGATACG. Translated: CASSEVLAGGGDT. The full CDR3 protein is CASSEVLAGGGDTQYF.